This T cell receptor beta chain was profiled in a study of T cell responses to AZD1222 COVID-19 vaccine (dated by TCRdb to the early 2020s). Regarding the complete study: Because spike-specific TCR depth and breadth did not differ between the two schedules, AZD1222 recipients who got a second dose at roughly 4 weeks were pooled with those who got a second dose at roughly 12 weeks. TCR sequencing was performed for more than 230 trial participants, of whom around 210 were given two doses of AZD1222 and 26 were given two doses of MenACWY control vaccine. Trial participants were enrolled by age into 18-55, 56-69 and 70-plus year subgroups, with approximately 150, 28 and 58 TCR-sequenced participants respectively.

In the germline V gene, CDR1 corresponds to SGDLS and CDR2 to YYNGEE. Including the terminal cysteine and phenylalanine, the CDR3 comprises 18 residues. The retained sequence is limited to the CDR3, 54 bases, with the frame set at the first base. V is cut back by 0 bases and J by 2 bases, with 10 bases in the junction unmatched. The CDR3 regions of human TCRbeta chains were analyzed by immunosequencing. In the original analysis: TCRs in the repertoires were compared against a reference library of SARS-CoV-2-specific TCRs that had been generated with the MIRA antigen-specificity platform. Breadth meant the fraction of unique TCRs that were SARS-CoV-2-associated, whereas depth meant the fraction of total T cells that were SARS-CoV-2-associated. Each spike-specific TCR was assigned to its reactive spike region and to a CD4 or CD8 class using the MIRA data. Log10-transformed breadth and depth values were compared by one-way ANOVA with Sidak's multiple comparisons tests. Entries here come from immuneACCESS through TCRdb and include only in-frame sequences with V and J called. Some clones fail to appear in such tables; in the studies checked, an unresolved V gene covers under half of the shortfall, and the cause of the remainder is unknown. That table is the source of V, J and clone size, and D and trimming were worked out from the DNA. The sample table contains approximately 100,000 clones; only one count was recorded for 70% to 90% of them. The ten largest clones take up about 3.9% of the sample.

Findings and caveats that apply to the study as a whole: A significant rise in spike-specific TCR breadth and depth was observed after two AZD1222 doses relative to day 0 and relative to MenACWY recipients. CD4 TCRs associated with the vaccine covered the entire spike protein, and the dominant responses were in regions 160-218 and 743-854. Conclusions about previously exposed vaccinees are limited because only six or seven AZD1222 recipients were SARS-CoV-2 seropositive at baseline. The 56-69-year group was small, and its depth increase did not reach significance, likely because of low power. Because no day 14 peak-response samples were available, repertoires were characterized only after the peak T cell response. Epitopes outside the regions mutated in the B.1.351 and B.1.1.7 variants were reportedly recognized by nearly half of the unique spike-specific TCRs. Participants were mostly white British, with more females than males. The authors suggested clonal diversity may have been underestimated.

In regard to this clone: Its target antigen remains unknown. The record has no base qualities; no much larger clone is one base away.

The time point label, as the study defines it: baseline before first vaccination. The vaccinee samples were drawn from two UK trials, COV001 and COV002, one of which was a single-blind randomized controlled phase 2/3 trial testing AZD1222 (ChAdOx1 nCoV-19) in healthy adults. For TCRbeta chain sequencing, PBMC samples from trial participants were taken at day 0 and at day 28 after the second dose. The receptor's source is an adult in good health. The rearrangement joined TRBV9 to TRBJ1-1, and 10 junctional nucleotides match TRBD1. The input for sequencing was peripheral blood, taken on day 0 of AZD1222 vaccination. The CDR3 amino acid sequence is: CASSVVPDRGLGNTEAFF. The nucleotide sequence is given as TGTGCCAGCAGCGTAGTCCCAGACAGGGGGCTGGGCAACACTGAAGCTTTCTTT.